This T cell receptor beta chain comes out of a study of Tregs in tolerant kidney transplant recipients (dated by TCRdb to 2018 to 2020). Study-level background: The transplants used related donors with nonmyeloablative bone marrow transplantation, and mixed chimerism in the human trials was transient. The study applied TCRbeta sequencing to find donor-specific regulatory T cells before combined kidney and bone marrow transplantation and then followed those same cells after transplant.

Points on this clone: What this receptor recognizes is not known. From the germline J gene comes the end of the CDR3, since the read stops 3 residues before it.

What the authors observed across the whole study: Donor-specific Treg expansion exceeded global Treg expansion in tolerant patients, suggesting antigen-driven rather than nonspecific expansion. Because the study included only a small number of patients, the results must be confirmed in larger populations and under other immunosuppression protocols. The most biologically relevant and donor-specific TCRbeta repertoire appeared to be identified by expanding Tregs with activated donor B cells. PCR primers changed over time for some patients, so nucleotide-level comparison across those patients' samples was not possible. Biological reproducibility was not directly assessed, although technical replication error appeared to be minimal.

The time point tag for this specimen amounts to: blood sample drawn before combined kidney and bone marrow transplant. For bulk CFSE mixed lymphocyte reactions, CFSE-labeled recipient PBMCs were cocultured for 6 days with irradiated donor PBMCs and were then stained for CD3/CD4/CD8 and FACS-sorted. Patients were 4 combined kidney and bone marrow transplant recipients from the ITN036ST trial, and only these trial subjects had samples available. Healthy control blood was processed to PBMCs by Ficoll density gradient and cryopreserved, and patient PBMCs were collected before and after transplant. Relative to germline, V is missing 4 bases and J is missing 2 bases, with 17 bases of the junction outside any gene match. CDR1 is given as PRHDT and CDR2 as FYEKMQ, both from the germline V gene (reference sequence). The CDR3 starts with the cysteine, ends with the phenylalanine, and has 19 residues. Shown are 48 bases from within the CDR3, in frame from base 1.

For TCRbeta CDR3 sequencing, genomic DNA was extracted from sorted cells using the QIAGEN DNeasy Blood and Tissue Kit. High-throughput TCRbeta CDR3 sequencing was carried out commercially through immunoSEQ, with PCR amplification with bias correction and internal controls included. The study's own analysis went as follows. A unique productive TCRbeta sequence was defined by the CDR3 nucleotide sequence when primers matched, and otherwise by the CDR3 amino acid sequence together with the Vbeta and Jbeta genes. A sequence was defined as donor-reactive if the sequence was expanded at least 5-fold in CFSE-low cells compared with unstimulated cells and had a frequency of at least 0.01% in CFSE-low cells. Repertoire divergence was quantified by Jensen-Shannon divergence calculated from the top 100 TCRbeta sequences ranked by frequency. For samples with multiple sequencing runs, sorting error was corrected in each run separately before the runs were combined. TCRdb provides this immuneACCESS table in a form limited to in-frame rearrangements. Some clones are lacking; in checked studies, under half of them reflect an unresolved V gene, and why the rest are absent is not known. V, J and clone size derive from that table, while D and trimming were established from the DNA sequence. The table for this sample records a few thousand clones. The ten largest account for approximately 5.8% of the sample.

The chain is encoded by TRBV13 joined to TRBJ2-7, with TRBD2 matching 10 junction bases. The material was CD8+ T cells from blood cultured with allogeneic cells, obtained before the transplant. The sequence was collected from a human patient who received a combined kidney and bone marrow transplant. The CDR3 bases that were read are TGTGCCAGCAGCTCAGCCGGGACTAGCGCCTGGGGAGAGGCCTACGAG. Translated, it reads CASSSAGTSAWGEAYE. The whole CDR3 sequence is CASSSAGTSAWGEAYEQYF.